The 14 T cell receptor beta chains given below trace back to one sample, sequenced in a study of T cell responses to AZD1222 COVID-19 vaccine. Sequencing was performed with immunoSEQ multiplex PCR; in TCRdb, only in-frame clones are kept and a portion is missing. Among fewer than 150,000 clones listed, 88% were seen once. Specimen: peripheral blood, collected 28 days after the second AZD1222 dose. The receptors come from an adult who received the AZD1222 COVID-19 vaccine.

V is TRBV30 and J is TRBJ2-1, with D unclear. The CDR3 covers 11 residues. The germline gives CDR1 GTSNPN, CDR2 SVGIG (reference sequence). V was pared by 5 bases and J by 1 base, with 3 bases between. The CDR3 coding sequence is TGTGCCTGGGTGTCCTACAATGAGCAGTTCTTC. It yields the protein CAWVSYNEQFF. Combining the CDR3 with reference TRBV30 and TRBJ2-1 gives the whole variable domain SQTIHQWPATLVQPVGSPLSLECTVEGTSNPNLYWYRQAAGRGLQLLFYSVGIGQISSEVPQNLSASRPQDRQFILSSKKLLLSDSGFYLCAWVSYNEQFFGPGTRLTVL.

This rearrangement joins TRBV28 to TRBJ2-1; 10 bases line up with TRBD2. The CDR3 loop spans 14 amino acids. Germline V CDR1 and CDR2: MDHEN, SYDVKM. Unmatched junction bases numbered 5, after V lost 5 bases and J lost 7 bases. The CDR3 nucleotides read TGTGCCAGCAGTGCAGCGGGAGGGCCAAATGAGCAGTTCTTC. Amino acid sequence: CASSAAGGPNEQFF.

The table lists this clone with a few counts. This CDR3 is CASSYSQLAVTDTQYF. CDR3 coding DNA: TGTGCCAGCAGTTACTCTCAGCTAGCGGTCACAGATACGCAGTATTTT. The chain links TRBV6-5 to TRBJ2-3; 7 nucleotides match TRBD2. The CDR3 consists of 16 residues. Losses at the gene ends were 0 bases for V and 2 bases for J; bases not matched to a gene: 5. Germline V gives CDR1 MNHEY, CDR2 SVGAGI.

Regarding this clone: The junction and the germline gene differ at one end; a read error may be behind it. J is TRBJ2-1 and V is TRBV7-7; 8 bases agree with TRBD1. Germline lookup yields CDR1 SSHAT and CDR2 FNYEAQ (reference sequence). This CDR3 contains 14 residues. CDR3 coding DNA: TGTGCTAGCAGCCGACAGGGGCTCTACAATGAGCAGTTCTTC. Translating it yields CASSRQGLYNEQFF.

This clone was counted a few times. V is TRBV12-5 and J is TRBJ2-2; no firm D call. This CDR3 contains 13 residues. Trimming removed 6 bases from V and 4 bases from J, with 9 bases in between. Germline values: CDR1 LGHNT, CDR2 FRNRAP. The CDR3 DNA follows: TGTGCTAGTGGATCCCGGACCACCGGGGAGCTGTTTTTT. Amino acid sequence: CASGSRTTGELFF. The full variable domain, with the rest looked up from reference TRBV12-5 and TRBJ2-2, is DARVTQTPRHKVTEMGQEVTMRCQPILGHNTVFWYRQTMMQGLELLAYFRNRAPLDDSGMPKDRFSAEMPDATLATLKIQPSEPRDSAVYFCASGSRTTGELFFGEGSRLTVL.

The chain couples TRBV28 to TRBJ1-4, with TRBD1 matching 7 bases. CDR3 length: 15 residues. V was pared by 7 bases and J by 5 bases, with 10 bases of the junction left unmatched. Germline assignment: CDR1 MDHEN and CDR2 SYDVKM. The CDR3 loop reads CASIAAGGGNEKLFF. CDR3 DNA sequence: TGTGCCAGCATTGCTGCAGGGGGTGGGAATGAAAAACTGTTTTTT.

J is TRBJ1-1 and V is TRBV12-5; D is possibly TRBD1 (5 bases). Per germline, CDR1 LGHNT and CDR2 FRNRAP. CDR3 size: 13 residues. The V gene lost 5 bases and the J gene lost 2 bases, with 9 bases spanning the gap. DNA for the CDR3: TGTGCTAGTGGTACGCAGGGCAACACTGAAGCTTTCTTT. It specifies CASGTQGNTEAFF.

This chain joins TRBV14 and TRBJ1-6; D is unclear. V was shortened by 2 bases and J by 10 bases, with 9 bases between the two germline ends. This CDR3 has 13 amino acids. Germline lookup yields CDR1 SGHDN and CDR2 FVKESK. The CDR3 protein is CASSQNNLSPLHF. The CDR3 DNA follows: TGTGCCAGCAGCCAAAATAACTTATCACCCCTCCACTTT.

CDR3 amino acids: CASSYSQEVGYGYTF. The CDR3 coding sequence is TGTGCCAGCAGTTACTCGCAGGAGGTCGGCTATGGCTACACCTTC. The chain employs TRBV6-5 and TRBJ1-2; no reliable D call. Germline V gene lookup returns CDR1 MNHEY and CDR2 SVGAGI. V lost 0 bases and J lost 4, with 12 bases in between. The CDR3 loop spans 15 amino acids.

The chain has TRBV5-1 and TRBJ1-6, with D possibly being TRBD1 (6 bases). V was trimmed by 5 bases and J by 7 bases, leaving 13 bases between them. The CDR3 extends over 14 amino acids. The germline CDR1 and CDR2 sequences are SGHRS and YFSETQ. As DNA, the CDR3 is TGCGCCAGCAGAGGTACAGGGTCGAATTCACCCCTCCACTTT. It is translated as CASRGTGSNSPLHF. Full variable domain (outside the CDR3, taken from reference TRBV5-1 and TRBJ1-6): KAGVTQTPRYLIKTRGQQVTLSCSPISGHRSVSWYQQTPGQGLQFLFEYFSETQRNKGNFPGRFSGRQFSNSRSEMNVSTLELGDSALYLCASRGTGSNSPLHFGNGTRLTVT.

V is TRBV24-1 and J is TRBJ2-1; 8 bases agree with TRBD2. The CDR3 contains 16 residues. The V gene end was trimmed by 0 bases and the J gene end by 3 bases; junction bases not matched to a gene: 3. The V gene's germline CDR1 is KGHDR and CDR2 SFDVKD. The CDR3 region is CATSDLRAGDYNEQFF. Here the CDR3 DNA reads TGTGCCACCAGTGATTTGCGAGCGGGAGACTACAATGAGCAGTTCTTC.

The chain joins TRBV28 to TRBJ2-1; 9 positions agree with TRBD2. The V segment lost 1 base and the J segment 9 bases; nucleotides outside the gene matches: 7. CDR3 size: 15 residues. Germline CDR1 reads MDHEN; CDR2 reads SYDVKM. CDR3 in amino acids: CASSLFGGRAREQFF. CDR3 coding DNA: TGTGCCAGCAGTTTATTTGGCGGGAGGGCCCGTGAGCAGTTCTTC.

This clone was counted between two and nine times. The DNA of the CDR3 is TGTGCCAGCAGCTTGAACCCCGGGACAAGGATCTACGAGCAGTACTTC. Amino acids: CASSLNPGTRIYEQYF. The chain recombines TRBV7-9 with TRBJ2-7; tentative D call: TRBD1 (6 bases). V was pared by 3 bases and J by 3 bases, with 18 bases between. The CDR3 runs to 16 residues. Germline assignment: CDR1 SEHNR and CDR2 FQNEAQ (reference sequence).

The chain is built from TRBV9 and TRBJ1-4; the D is unclear. The CDR3 covers 16 residues. V gave up 0 bases and J gave up 8 bases, with 17 bases separating them. Per the germline V gene, CDR1 is SGDLS and CDR2 is YYNGEE. The DNA for the CDR3 is TGTGCCAGCAGCGTAGATGGGCGGGCCAACGGGGAAAAACTGTTTTTT. It encodes CASSVDGRANGEKLFF. Full variable domain (rest looked up from reference TRBV9 and TRBJ1-4): DSGVTQTPKHLITATGQRVTLRCSPRSGDLSVYWYQQSLDQGLQFLIQYYNGEERAKGNILERFSAQQFPDLHSELNLSSLELGDSALYFCASSVDGRANGEKLFFGSGTQLSVL.